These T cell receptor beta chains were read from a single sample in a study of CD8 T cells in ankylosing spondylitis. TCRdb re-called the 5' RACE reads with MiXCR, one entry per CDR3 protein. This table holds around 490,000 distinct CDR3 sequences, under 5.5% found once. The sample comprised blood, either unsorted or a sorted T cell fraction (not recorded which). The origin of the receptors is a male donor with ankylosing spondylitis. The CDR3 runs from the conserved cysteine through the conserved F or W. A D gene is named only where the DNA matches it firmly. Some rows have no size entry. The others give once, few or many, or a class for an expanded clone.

cdr3_nt: TGCAGTGCTAGAGCCATAGCGGGAGCTACGCAGTATTTT
cdr3_aa: CSARAIAGATQYF
v_call: TRBV20-1
j_call: TRBJ2-3
clone_size: NA
d_call: TRBD2

cdr3_nt: TGTGCCAGCACGGGGAGCAATCAGCCCCAGCATTTT
cdr3_aa: CASTGSNQPQHF
v_call: TRBV28
j_call: TRBJ1-5
clone_size: few
d_call: NA

cdr3_nt: TGCGCCAGCAGCTCGGGGGAATCCTACGAGCAGTACTTC
cdr3_aa: CASSSGESYEQYF
v_call: TRBV4-3
j_call: TRBJ2-7
clone_size: once
d_call: NA

cdr3_nt: TGTGCCAGCAGTTCCAGAGGGACAGGGGGCGCAAATGGCTACACCTTC
cdr3_aa: CASSSRGTGGANGYTF
v_call: TRBV12-3/TRBV12-4
j_call: TRBJ1-2
clone_size: many
d_call: TRBD1

cdr3_nt: TGTGCCAGCAGTCCCCGAACAGGGAAAGGAGAGACCCAGTACTTC
cdr3_aa: CASSPRTGKGETQYF
v_call: TRBV12-3/TRBV12-4
j_call: TRBJ2-5
clone_size: many
d_call: NA

cdr3_nt: TGTGCCAGCAGCCAGACTTTAGCGGTCGAGCAGTACTTC
cdr3_aa: CASSQTLAVEQYF
v_call: TRBV14
j_call: TRBJ2-7
clone_size: many
d_call: NA

cdr3_nt: TGCAGTGCTAGAGTTGGGACTAGCGGGAGGGACGAGCAGTACTTC
cdr3_aa: CSARVGTSGRDEQYF
v_call: TRBV20-1
j_call: TRBJ2-7
clone_size: many
d_call: TRBD2

cdr3_nt: TGCAGTGTTTGGCTAGCAACCCGTGGAGACGAGCAGTACTTC
cdr3_aa: CSVWLATRGDEQYF
v_call: TRBV20-1
j_call: TRBJ2-7
clone_size: NA
d_call: NA

cdr3_nt: TGTGCCAGCAGGCCGACAGGGGGTATTGAAGCTTTCTTT
cdr3_aa: CASRPTGGIEAFF
v_call: TRBV6-2/TRBV6-3
j_call: TRBJ1-1
clone_size: many
d_call: TRBD1

cdr3_nt: TGTGCCACCAGCAGACCCCCAGGAGGGGCGCAGGGCTACACCTTC
cdr3_aa: CATSRPPGGAQGYTF
v_call: TRBV15
j_call: TRBJ1-2
clone_size: many
d_call: NA

cdr3_nt: TGTGCCAGCATGGGGCGCATATACAATGAGCAGTTCTTC
cdr3_aa: CASMGRIYNEQFF
v_call: TRBV6-2/TRBV6-3
j_call: TRBJ2-1
clone_size: few
d_call: NA

cdr3_nt: TGCGCCAGCAGTCCCGGGGGCGGGGGGCCAGGTCAGCCCCAGCATTTT
cdr3_aa: CASSPGGGGPGQPQHF
v_call: TRBV5-1
j_call: TRBJ1-5
clone_size: many
d_call: NA

cdr3_nt: TGTGCCAGCTCACCGACAACCAGGGGGCTGGATGAAAAACTGTTTTTT
cdr3_aa: CASSPTTRGLDEKLFF
v_call: TRBV18
j_call: TRBJ1-4
clone_size: few
d_call: TRBD1

cdr3_nt: TGCGCCAGCAGCCAAGAGGGTCCAGGGGGCGGAAGCAATCAGCCCCAGCATTTT
cdr3_aa: CASSQEGPGGGSNQPQHF
v_call: TRBV4-1
j_call: TRBJ1-5
clone_size: few
d_call: TRBD1

cdr3_nt: TGCACCCTAAGGGACAGGGGCACCGGGGAGCTGTTTTTT
cdr3_aa: CTLRDRGTGELFF
v_call: TRBV20-1
j_call: TRBJ2-2
clone_size: NA
d_call: TRBD1

cdr3_nt: TGTGCCAGCAGTCATGGGGGGGATACGCAGTATTTT
cdr3_aa: CASSHGGDTQYF
v_call: TRBV27
j_call: TRBJ2-3
clone_size: many
d_call: NA

cdr3_nt: TGTGCCAGCAGTTGGGGGACAGAGACTGAAGCTTTCTTT
cdr3_aa: CASSWGTETEAFF
v_call: TRBV28
j_call: TRBJ1-1
clone_size: many
d_call: TRBD1

cdr3_nt: TGCGCCAGCAGCCAAGATTTTACTAGTCAATGGGATGAGCAGTTCTTC
cdr3_aa: CASSQDFTSQWDEQFF
v_call: TRBV4-3
j_call: TRBJ2-1
clone_size: many
d_call: NA

cdr3_nt: TGTGCCAGCAGCGTAGGGGCAGGGGGCGGTCAGCCCCAGCATTTT
cdr3_aa: CASSVGAGGGQPQHF
v_call: TRBV9
j_call: TRBJ1-5
clone_size: many
d_call: TRBD1

cdr3_nt: TGCAGTGTAGTTGGGGACACTGAAGCTTTCTTT
cdr3_aa: CSVVGDTEAFF
v_call: TRBV20-1
j_call: TRBJ1-1
clone_size: many
d_call: NA

cdr3_nt: TGCGCCAGCAGCTTTCGCGCCTTGGGACAGCCCTATGGCTACACCTTC
cdr3_aa: CASSFRALGQPYGYTF
v_call: TRBV5-1
j_call: TRBJ1-2
clone_size: few
d_call: TRBD1

cdr3_nt: TGTGCCAGCAGTGACAGCAGAGTCCATACACATTATGGCTACACCTTC
cdr3_aa: CASSDSRVHTHYGYTF
v_call: TRBV2
j_call: TRBJ1-2
clone_size: many
d_call: NA

cdr3_nt: TGCGCCAGCAGCCAACAGGGAATTGACACTGAAGCTTTCTTT
cdr3_aa: CASSQQGIDTEAFF
v_call: TRBV5-1
j_call: TRBJ1-1
clone_size: many
d_call: NA

cdr3_nt: TGCAGCGCCGAACAGGGGCAGAACACTGAAGCTTTCTTT
cdr3_aa: CSAEQGQNTEAFF
v_call: TRBV29-1
j_call: TRBJ1-1
clone_size: many
d_call: TRBD1

cdr3_nt: TGTGCCAGCAGCTTTTCAGGAGGTGTCGAGACCCAGTACTTC
cdr3_aa: CASSFSGGVETQYF
v_call: TRBV7-9
j_call: TRBJ2-5
clone_size: few
d_call: NA

cdr3_nt: TGCAGTGCCCCCGGGGCCGGTTCACCCCTCCACTTT
cdr3_aa: CSAPGAGSPLHF
v_call: TRBV20-1
j_call: TRBJ1-6
clone_size: many
d_call: NA

cdr3_nt: TGTGCCAGCAGCGACGGGACAGGACCGAAGGATTCACCCCTCCACTTT
cdr3_aa: CASSDGTGPKDSPLHF
v_call: TRBV9
j_call: TRBJ1-6
clone_size: many
d_call: TRBD1

cdr3_nt: TGTGCCAGCAATGTTAGCCCAGGGCGGGAGACCCAGTACTTC
cdr3_aa: CASNVSPGRETQYF
v_call: TRBV27
j_call: TRBJ2-5
clone_size: many
d_call: NA

cdr3_nt: TGTGCCAGCACCGCGGCTCCATCCTACGAGCAGTACTTC
cdr3_aa: CASTAAPSYEQYF
v_call: TRBV28
j_call: TRBJ2-7
clone_size: many
d_call: NA

cdr3_nt: TGTGCCAGCAGCCGAAGGGACAGTGGGAACACTGAAGCTTTCTTT
cdr3_aa: CASSRRDSGNTEAFF
v_call: TRBV3-1
j_call: TRBJ1-1
clone_size: many
d_call: TRBD1

cdr3_nt: TGTGCCAGCAGCCAATTCGGGGCCGGGGAGCTGTTTTTT
cdr3_aa: CASSQFGAGELFF
v_call: TRBV12-3/TRBV12-4
j_call: TRBJ2-2
clone_size: many
d_call: NA

cdr3_nt: TGCGCCAGCAGCCCGGTAAGCGGGAGGGCCTCCTACGAGCAGTACTTC
cdr3_aa: CASSPVSGRASYEQYF
v_call: TRBV4-3
j_call: TRBJ2-7
clone_size: NA
d_call: TRBD2

cdr3_nt: TGTGCCAGCACCAGCGGGCAGGGGACCTACAATGAGCAGTTCTTC
cdr3_aa: CASTSGQGTYNEQFF
v_call: TRBV28
j_call: TRBJ2-1
clone_size: many
d_call: NA

cdr3_nt: TGTGCCAGCAGCCAAGCACGGACAGGGGAGGGGACAGATACGCAGTATTTT
cdr3_aa: CASSQARTGEGTDTQYF
v_call: TRBV4-2
j_call: TRBJ2-3
clone_size: NA
d_call: TRBD1

cdr3_nt: TGTGCCAGCATGGCACAAATGAACACTGAAGCTTTCTTT
cdr3_aa: CASMAQMNTEAFF
v_call: TRBV6-1
j_call: TRBJ1-1
clone_size: few
d_call: NA

cdr3_nt: TGTGCCAGCTCACCAGGGTCGCGGAGGGTCGAGACGCAGTATTTT
cdr3_aa: CASSPGSRRVETQYF
v_call: TRBV18
j_call: TRBJ2-3
clone_size: many
d_call: NA

cdr3_nt: TGTGCCAGCAGCCTTCGGATTATAGCTAACTATGGCTACACCTTC
cdr3_aa: CASSLRIIANYGYTF
v_call: TRBV5-6
j_call: TRBJ1-2
clone_size: many
d_call: NA

cdr3_nt: TGTGCCAGCAGTTTTCTGGGTTTGGACTCGCGTCAGCCCCAGCATTTT
cdr3_aa: CASSFLGLDSRQPQHF
v_call: TRBV12-3/TRBV12-4
j_call: TRBJ1-5
clone_size: many
d_call: NA

cdr3_nt: TGTGCCAGCAGTTACCCGGGACAGGGGAATGAAAAACTGTTTTTT
cdr3_aa: CASSYPGQGNEKLFF
v_call: TRBV6-5
j_call: TRBJ1-4
clone_size: many
d_call: TRBD1

cdr3_nt: TGCAGTGCTACTTCGGACACTGAAGCTTTCTTT
cdr3_aa: CSATSDTEAFF
v_call: TRBV20-1
j_call: TRBJ1-1
clone_size: many
d_call: NA

cdr3_nt: TGCAGTGCCAAGAGGGGACAGGGGGGCAATCAGCCCCAGCATTTT
cdr3_aa: CSAKRGQGGNQPQHF
v_call: TRBV20-1
j_call: TRBJ1-5
clone_size: many
d_call: TRBD1

cdr3_nt: TGCGCCAGCAGCGTACAGGGGGCGCTTAATGAAAAACTGTTTTTT
cdr3_aa: CASSVQGALNEKLFF
v_call: TRBV5-1
j_call: TRBJ1-4
clone_size: many
d_call: TRBD1

cdr3_nt: TGTGCCACCAGCGGACAGGGATCGAACACTGAAGCTTTCTTT
cdr3_aa: CATSGQGSNTEAFF
v_call: TRBV15
j_call: TRBJ1-1
clone_size: NA
d_call: TRBD1

cdr3_nt: TGTGCCACCAGTGATTTCGTCAGGGGGACAGATACGCAGTATTTT
cdr3_aa: CATSDFVRGTDTQYF
v_call: TRBV24-1
j_call: TRBJ2-3
clone_size: many
d_call: TRBD1

cdr3_nt: TGCAGCGCCGGGACCAGAAACACCATATATTTT
cdr3_aa: CSAGTRNTIYF
v_call: TRBV29-1
j_call: TRBJ1-3
clone_size: many
d_call: NA

cdr3_nt: TGCGCCAGCAGCCAAATAGCGGGAGGGCAGGTCGAGCAGTACTTC
cdr3_aa: CASSQIAGGQVEQYF
v_call: TRBV4-3
j_call: TRBJ2-7
clone_size: many
d_call: TRBD2

cdr3_nt: TGTGCCAGCAGCTTGGCACAGGCTCATGGCTACACCTTC
cdr3_aa: CASSLAQAHGYTF
v_call: TRBV5-6
j_call: TRBJ1-2
clone_size: few
d_call: NA

cdr3_nt: TGTGCCAGCAGTGAACACCCATACAATGAGCAGTTCTTC
cdr3_aa: CASSEHPYNEQFF
v_call: TRBV25-1
j_call: TRBJ2-1
clone_size: few
d_call: NA

cdr3_nt: TGTGCCAGCAGCCATTCAGGCGGGACACCCTATAAAGACACTGAAGCTTTCTTT
cdr3_aa: CASSHSGGTPYKDTEAFF
v_call: TRBV4-2
j_call: TRBJ1-1
clone_size: many
d_call: NA

cdr3_nt: TGCAGCGGGTTCTCGGGGGACACTGAAGCTTTCTTT
cdr3_aa: CSGFSGDTEAFF
v_call: TRBV29-1
j_call: TRBJ1-1
clone_size: many
d_call: NA